The 24 T cell receptor beta chains below come from one sample, sequenced in a study of TIL therapy for anti-PD-1-resistant metastatic lung cancer. The libraries were made with immunoSEQ v3. Repertoires were generated with immunoSEQ multiplex PCR, while TCRdb's copy carries only in-frame clones and drops some. In the table there are about 9,400 clones, roughly 80% of which are singletons. Noted time point: pre-treatment sample, taken before nivolumab and TIL therapy. Most excised metastases sampled were pleural nodules or supraclavicular lymph nodes. The specimen was tumor tissue, collected at baseline. The receptors here all came from a person between 30 and 79 years old with non-small cell lung cancer.

This clone was found once. This rearrangement joins TRBV5-7 to TRBJ2-1, with 10 bases identical to TRBD2. TRBV5-7 is treated as an ORF (open reading frame) with a function not yet certain. The CDR3 has 15 amino acids. Unmatched junction bases numbered 8, after V lost 3 bases and J lost 8 bases. This CDR3 reads CASSSKREGLDEQFF. As DNA, the CDR3 is TGTGCCAGCAGCTCGAAGCGGGAGGGGCTGGATGAGCAGTTCTTC.

The CDR3 loop is CASSSRQLGASGNTIYF. The CDR3 bases are TGTGCCAGCAGCTCAAGGCAGCTAGGGGCCTCTGGAAACACCATATATTTT. This chain joins TRBV7-8 and TRBJ1-3, with D perhaps TRBD1 (5 bases). V was trimmed by 4 bases and J by 0 bases, leaving 16 bases between them. CDR3 size: 17 residues. Germline lookup yields CDR1 SGHVS and CDR2 FQNEAQ.

The chain employs TRBV6-5 and TRBJ2-5; 9 bases line up with TRBD1. The V gene's germline CDR1 is MNHEY and CDR2 SVGAGI. V lost 0 bases, J lost 4 bases, and 6 bases stayed unmatched. There are 16 residues in the CDR3. The CDR3 spells CASSYSSGQGRETQYF. Here the CDR3 DNA reads TGTGCCAGCAGTTACTCATCCGGACAGGGGCGAGAGACCCAGTACTTC.

V usage is TRBV6-5 and J usage is TRBJ2-1; D is uncertain. Trimming left V 5 bases short and J 7 bases short, with 6 bases between. This CDR3 comprises 11 residues. The germline gives CDR1 MNHEY, CDR2 SVGAGI. DNA of the CDR3: TGTGCCAGCAGTGAAGGTAATGAGCAGTTCTTC. Translated, it gives CASSEGNEQFF.

The chain has TRBV5-4 and TRBJ2-5; 7 positions match TRBD2. The V gene end was trimmed by 4 bases and the J gene end by 5 bases; junction bases not matched to a gene: 11. Germline values: CDR1 SGHNT, CDR2 YYREEE (reference sequence). CDR3 length: 15 amino acids. The CDR3 here is CASSLRTRGGETQYF. The CDR3 DNA reads as TGTGCCAGCAGCCTCAGGACTAGGGGTGGCGAGACCCAGTACTTC. The whole variable domain, remainder taken from reference TRBV5-4 and TRBJ2-5, is ETGVTQSPTHLIKTRGQQVTLRCSSQSGHNTVSWYQQALGQGPQFIFQYYREEENGRGNFPPRFSGLQFPNYSSELNVNALELDDSALYLCASSLRTRGGETQYFGPGTRLLVL.

The rearrangement uses TRBV28 and TRBJ2-7; 8 nucleotides agree with TRBD2. The length of the CDR3 is 15 residues. The J segment lost 3 bases and the V segment lost 6 bases, leaving 10 bases of the junction unmatched. Germline CDR1 and CDR2: MDHEN and SYDVKM. The CDR3 spells CASSPLAGDNYEQYF. CDR3 DNA sequence: TGTGCCAGCAGCCCGCTAGCGGGCGATAACTACGAGCAGTACTTC. The whole variable domain, filled in from reference TRBV28 and TRBJ2-7, reads DVKVTQSSRYLVKRTGEKVFLECVQDMDHENMFWYRQDPGLGLRLIYFSYDVKMKEKGDIPEGYSVSREKKERFSLILESASTNQTSMYLCASSPLAGDNYEQYFGPGTRLTVT.

This chain joins TRBV9 and TRBJ2-1; D is perhaps TRBD1 or TRBD2 (7 bases each). This CDR3 spans 16 amino acids. Germline assignment: CDR1 SGDLS and CDR2 YYNGEE. The V end lost 3 bases, the J end lost 4 bases, and 17 bases lay between the germline ends. For the CDR3, the DNA is TGTGCCAGCAGCGCCCGAGCGGGGACAGTTTACAATGAGCAGTTCTTC. This sequence encodes CASSARAGTVYNEQFF.

The rearrangement links TRBV6-5 to TRBJ2-7, with D unresolved. This CDR3 contains 13 residues. Germline-derived CDR1 and CDR2 are MNHEY and SVGAGI. V lost 6 bases and J lost 2, with 11 bases in between. The CDR3 DNA reads as TGTGCCAGCAGCTCCTTCTTGACCTACGAGCAGTACTTC. It is translated as CASSSFLTYEQYF.

V is TRBV19 and J is TRBJ1-5; D gene ambiguous. Trimming removed 0 bases from V and 8 bases from J, with 8 bases in between. There are 13 residues in the CDR3. CDR1 and CDR2 from the germline V gene are LNHDA and SQIVND (reference sequence). CDR3 loop: CASSIEGAKPQHF. The DNA for the CDR3 is TGTGCCAGTAGTATAGAGGGAGCAAAGCCCCAGCATTTT.

The rearrangement links TRBV6-4 to TRBJ2-1; D unclear. CDR1 MRHNA and CDR2 SNTAGT come from the germline V gene. This CDR3 is 16 amino acids long. Trimming took off 0 bases at V and 0 bases at J, with 9 bases between the two ends. The CDR3 spells CASSDSSESSYNEQFF. The CDR3 nucleotides read TGTGCCAGCAGTGACTCATCGGAGAGCTCCTACAATGAGCAGTTCTTC.

The chain carries TRBV5-1 and TRBJ1-2; a weak D match, TRBD1 (6 bases). Germline V lookup: CDR1 SGHRS, CDR2 YFSETQ. This CDR3 comprises 15 residues. V was trimmed by 2 bases and J by 4 bases, leaving 15 bases between them. The CDR3 region has the DNA TGCGCCAGCAGCTTCGGTACGACAGGCCTCTATGGCTACACCTTC. Translating gives CASSFGTTGLYGYTF.

In its sample, this clone was seen a few times. This chain connects TRBV6-6 to TRBJ2-7; D possibly matches TRBD1 or TRBD2 (5 bases each). CDR3 length: 14 amino acids. The V end was cut by 2 bases, the J end by 2 bases, with 10 bases between. The germline V gene has CDR1 MNHNY and CDR2 SVGAGI (reference sequence). The CDR3 reads CASSYARETYEQYF. The CDR3 nucleotides read TGTGCCAGCAGTTACGCCAGGGAGACCTACGAGCAGTACTTC.

In nucleotides, the CDR3 is TGTGCCAGCAGCCTACAACCGGGACTAGCGGGAACATTCACAGATACGCAGTATTTT. It specifies CASSLQPGLAGTFTDTQYF. This chain joins TRBV7-2 and TRBJ2-3, with 13 nucleotides matching TRBD2. With V trimmed by 5 bases and J by 2 bases, 13 bases remained unmatched. Germline loops: CDR1 SGHTA, CDR2 FQGNSA. The CDR3 is 19 residues long.

The chain joins TRBV28 to TRBJ2-3; D is undetermined. Trimming took off 3 bases at V and 8 bases at J, with 9 bases between the two ends. CDR3 length: 12 residues. Germline V gene data show CDR1 as MDHEN and CDR2 as SYDVKM. This CDR3 reads CASSFPSGTQYF. The CDR3 region has the DNA TGTGCCAGCAGTTTCCCTAGTGGTACGCAGTATTTT.

V is TRBV9 and J is TRBJ1-4; possibly TRBD1 for D (5 bases). Trimming left V 0 bases short and J 7 bases short, with 16 bases between. Germline CDR1 reads SGDLS; CDR2 reads YYNGEE. The CDR3 totals 16 residues. DNA for the CDR3: TGTGCCAGCAGCGTAGGTTTCCAGGGCCAGGGTGAAAAACTGTTTTTT. Its protein product is CASSVGFQGQGEKLFF. Full variable domain (missing parts from reference TRBV9 and TRBJ1-4): DSGVTQTPKHLITATGQRVTLRCSPRSGDLSVYWYQQSLDQGLQFLIQYYNGEERAKGNILERFSAQQFPDLHSELNLSSLELGDSALYFCASSVGFQGQGEKLFFGSGTQLSVL.

V is TRBV6-6 and J is TRBJ1-1, with D unresolved. The germline V gene has CDR1 MNHNY and CDR2 SVGAGI (reference sequence). V gave up 2 bases and J gave up 1 base, with 5 bases separating them. The CDR3 contains 13 residues. CDR3: CASSYAENTEAFF. In DNA form, the CDR3 reads TGTGCCAGCAGTTACGCTGAGAACACTGAAGCTTTCTTT.

V usage is TRBV5-1 and J usage is TRBJ2-5, with D possibly TRBD2 on 6 matching bases. Deletions cut 0 bases from V and 5 bases from J, with 32 bases between. In germline, CDR1 is SGHRS, CDR2 YFSETQ. The CDR3 is 21 residues long. The DNA for the CDR3 is TGCGCCAGCAGCTTGGGAGTAAAGGAGGGGACGATGGAGATTGGCGAGGAGACCCAGTACTTC. It is translated as CASSLGVKEGTMEIGEETQYF. Full variable domain (rest looked up from reference TRBV5-1 and TRBJ2-5): KAGVTQTPRYLIKTRGQQVTLSCSPISGHRSVSWYQQTPGQGLQFLFEYFSETQRNKGNFPGRFSGRQFSNSRSEMNVSTLELGDSALYLCASSLGVKEGTMEIGEETQYFGPGTRLLVL.

The gene calls are TRBV2 and TRBJ1-5; 7 bases line up with TRBD1. After removal of 7 bases from V and 1 base from J, the junction contained 4 bases not matched to a gene. The CDR3 runs to 14 residues. Germline V gene lookup returns CDR1 SNHLY and CDR2 FYNNEI. The CDR3 protein is CASTTGYSNQPQHF. The CDR3 DNA sequence: TGTGCCAGCACGACAGGGTACAGCAATCAGCCCCAGCATTTT. Drawing the rest from reference TRBV2 and TRBJ1-5, the complete variable domain is EPEVTQTPSHQVTQMGQEVILRCVPISNHLYFYWYRQILGQKVEFLVSFYNNEISEKSEIFDDQFSVERPDGSNFTLKIRSTKLEDSAMYFCASTTGYSNQPQHFGDGTRLSIL.

The gene calls are TRBV9 and TRBJ2-7, with TRBD2 matching 10 bases. Germline CDR1 reads SGDLS; CDR2 reads YYNGEE. V shed 0 bases and J 5 bases; nucleotides not matched to a gene: 5. The CDR3 consists of 15 residues. In DNA form, the CDR3 reads TGTGCCAGCAGCGTAGGGGGGACTAGCGAACACGAGCAGTACTTC. Protein: CASSVGGTSEHEQYF.

The chain joins TRBV4-2 to TRBJ2-2; 14 bases are shared with TRBD2. V shed 4 bases, J shed 5 bases, and the junction held 6 bases outside the gene matches. Germline values: CDR1 LGHNA, CDR2 YNFKEQ. The CDR3 covers 17 residues. DNA of the CDR3: TGTGCCAGCAGCCCGACTAGCGGGAGGGGGGTTACCGGGGAGCTGTTTTTT. It translates to CASSPTSGRGVTGELFF.

The genes are TRBV5-1 and TRBJ1-1, with D maybe TRBD1 (5 bases). The germline gives CDR1 SGHRS, CDR2 YFSETQ. V was clipped by 0 bases and J by 4 bases, with 13 bases between them. CDR3 length: 15 residues. The CDR3 loop reads CASSLANLGGTEAFF. The CDR3 DNA is TGCGCCAGCAGCTTGGCGAATTTGGGGGGCACTGAAGCTTTCTTT. Filled out from reference TRBV5-1 and TRBJ1-1, the complete variable domain reads KAGVTQTPRYLIKTRGQQVTLSCSPISGHRSVSWYQQTPGQGLQFLFEYFSETQRNKGNFPGRFSGRQFSNSRSEMNVSTLELGDSALYLCASSLANLGGTEAFFGQGTRLTVV.

The rearrangement uses TRBV28 and TRBJ2-7, with D hard to call. Trimming shortened V by 3 bases and J by 5 bases, and 11 bases separated the two germline ends. In germline, CDR1 is MDHEN, CDR2 SYDVKM. This CDR3 has 13 residues. CDR3 coding DNA: TGTGCCAGCAGTTTCAGCTTCGACGACGAGCAGTACTTC. Translation: CASSFSFDDEQYF.

The CDR3 sequence is CASSYGQRRDTQYF. CDR3 in DNA: TGTGCCAGCAGTTACGGACAGAGGAGGGATACGCAGTATTTT. The gene calls are TRBV6-5 and TRBJ2-3, with D possibly matching TRBD1 (6 bases). Trimming took off 2 bases at V and 6 bases at J, with 12 bases between the two ends. CDR3 length: 14 residues. Germline values: CDR1 MNHEY, CDR2 SVGAGI.

The chain combines TRBV11-3 with TRBJ2-7; 14 bases match TRBD2. The CDR3 runs 16 residues. Germline CDR1 is SGHNT and CDR2 is YENEEA. Trimming removed 4 bases from V and 5 bases from J; junction bases left unmatched: 7. CDR3 amino acids: CASSSRTSGGMNEQYF. The CDR3 DNA reads TGTGCCAGCAGCTCTCGGACTAGCGGGGGGATGAACGAGCAGTACTTC.